The T cell receptor (beta chain) under discussion was sequenced for a study of post-analysis software for immune sequencing data. In the study overall: Relapsing-remitting, secondary progressive and progressive-relapsing multiple sclerosis courses were included.

Overall study results and limits: There were five or six TRBV segments more frequent in patients than controls, and TRBV5-6, TRBV5-1 and TRBV20-1 were among them.

TCR beta cDNA libraries had unique molecular identifiers. In TCRdb, the PCR reads were re-called with MiXCR into one record per CDR3 protein. The profile shows approximately 770,000 distinct CDR3 sequences, around 45% of them singletons. A word on this clonotype: What it binds is not known.

The CDR3 contains 15 residues. Trimming took 0 bases from V and 0 from J, leaving 6 bases between them. CDR1 and CDR2 from the germline V gene are DFQATT and SNEGSKA (reference sequence). The V and J genes are TRBV20-1 and TRBJ2-6; D is unclear. This sequence originates from a girl under 18 with multiple sclerosis. Sequenced material: blood. The DNA of the CDR3 is TGCAGTGCTAGAGATCCGGACTCTGGGGCCAACGTCCTGACTTTC. Protein sequence: CSARDPDSGANVLTF.